In its sample, the clone carrying this T cell receptor beta chain was seen many times. Its matching antigen is unknown. Genomic DNA, the template, was used for profiling of the TCR beta VDJ and CDR3. TCRdb used MiXCR to reprocess the reads, holding one entry per CDR3 protein. The profile covers hundreds of thousands of distinct CDR3 sequences, with around 68% appearing a single time and 3% to 4.5% taken by the ten largest. The record originates from a study of CD8+CD57+ T cells in acquired aplastic anemia. Study observations and caveats: The study found no significant CD8+ Simpson's diversity difference between patients and controls.

Trimming pared 7 bases from V and 3 bases from J, leaving 15 bases between. CDR3 size: 15 residues. Germline loops: CDR1 MNHEY, CDR2 SVGAGI. This sequence was found in a human donor in good health, serving as a control. The sequenced sample consisted of sorted CD4+, CD8+, or CD8+CD57+ T cells (not recorded which) from PBMCs. This chain joins TRBV6-5 and TRBJ2-2; D is possibly TRBD1 (5 bases). CDR3 nucleotides: TGTGCCAGCACCCAGTTTGGGGCCGACACCGGGGAGCTGTTTTTT. Its protein product is CASTQFGADTGELFF.